The next 11 T cell receptor beta chains were all read from a single sample in a study of identical twins. TCRdb itself ran the 5' RACE reads through MiXCR, one entry per CDR3 protein. Of about 530,000 distinct CDR3 sequences in the sample, approximately 20% were seen once. The data also belong to a second study, concerning yellow fever vaccine responses in identical twins.

The sequencing sample was made of CD4+ T cells sorted from blood. All receptors derive from a woman between 18 and 29 years old in good health.

In its sample, this clonotype was seen a few times. The rearrangement uses TRBV6-1 and TRBJ1-6, with 12 bases fitting TRBD1. V dropped 6 bases and J dropped 10; count of bases not matched to a gene: 7. The germline V gene encodes CDR1 MNHNS and CDR2 SASEGT. The CDR3 covers 15 residues. The chain's CDR3 is CASSTSGTGGSPLHF. CDR3 DNA sequence: TGTGCCAGCAGCACTTCCGGGACAGGGGGCTCACCCCTCCACTTT.

The CDR3: CSAPPDVYTQYF. CDR3 coding DNA: TGCAGTGCCCCCCCGGACGTATATACGCAGTATTTT. The chain recombines TRBV20-1 with TRBJ2-3; no firm D call. The CDR3 is 12 amino acids. Germline loops: CDR1 DFQATT, CDR2 SNEGSKA (reference sequence). V dropped 6 bases and J dropped 7 bases, with 14 bases sitting between them.

V gene TRBV7-9 combines with J gene TRBJ2-2; TRBD1 might be the D (5 bases). CDR1 is SEHNR and CDR2 is FQNEAQ in the germline V gene (reference sequence). Trimming pared 6 bases from V and 4 bases from J, leaving 9 bases between. The CDR3 runs to 13 residues. The CDR3 spells CASRADSTGELFF. CDR3 in DNA: TGTGCCAGCAGAGCAGACAGCACCGGGGAGCTGTTTTTT. Complete variable domain (other parts from reference TRBV7-9 and TRBJ2-2): DTGVSQNPRHKITKRGQNVTFRCDPISEHNRLYWYRQTLGQGPEFLTYFQNEAQLEKSRLLSDRFSAERPKGSFSTLEIQRTEQGDSAMYLCASRADSTGELFFGEGSRLTVL.

CDR3 region: CASSFGSPYNEQFF. CDR3 nucleotides: TGTGCCAGCAGTTTCGGGAGCCCCTACAATGAGCAGTTCTTC. The chain recombines TRBV12-3 or TRBV12-4 with TRBJ2-1; D is perhaps TRBD2 (6 bases). The CDR3 has 14 amino acids. Trimming stripped 3 bases from V and 2 bases from J, with 8 bases between.

This clonotype was counted between two and nine times. V gene TRBV5-1 combines with J gene TRBJ2-7; 10 bases agree with TRBD2. With V trimmed by 2 bases and J by 1 base, 9 bases remained unmatched. The CDR3 loop spans 17 amino acids. CDR1 is SGHRS and CDR2 is YFSETQ in the germline V gene. CDR3 nucleotide sequence: TGCGCCAGCAGCTTCGGGGCTAGCGGGAGAGCTTCCTACGAGCAGTACTTC. Protein sequence: CASSFGASGRASYEQYF.

This rearrangement joins TRBV3-1 to TRBJ2-7, with 7 bases identical to TRBD1. The trim removed 1 base at V and 4 bases at J, leaving 7 bases unmatched. From germline, CDR1 is LGHDT and CDR2 YNNKEL (reference sequence). The CDR3 has 15 residues. The DNA for the CDR3 is TGTGCCAGCAGCCAAGTCAGGACAGGAGGTTACGAGCAGTACTTC. It is translated as CASSQVRTGGYEQYF.

This clonotype was observed a handful of times. The chain recombines TRBV4-1 with TRBJ1-1; D gene uncertain. Germline V gene data show CDR1 as MGHRA and CDR2 as YSYEKL. The CDR3 contains 15 residues. V was clipped by 0 bases and J by 9 bases, with 17 bases between them. CDR3 nucleotide sequence: TGCGCCAGCAGCCAAGATTTAATAGGGCTATTAAAAGCTTTCTTT. Amino acid sequence: CASSQDLIGLLKAFF.

In its sample, this clonotype was seen many times. CDR3 amino acids: CASSLGSGSGNEQFF. The DNA for the CDR3 is TGCGCCAGCAGCTTGGGTAGCGGGAGTGGCAATGAGCAGTTCTTC. V and J are TRBV5-1 and TRBJ2-1; 9 bases map to TRBD2. Germline assignment: CDR1 SGHRS and CDR2 YFSETQ. This CDR3 has 15 residues. J gave up 6 bases and V 0 bases, and 4 bases lay outside the gene matches.

The J gene is TRBJ2-4, the V gene TRBV12-3 or TRBV12-4; possible D gene TRBD2, 6 bases. The CDR3 consists of 14 residues. V was clipped by 1 base and J by 8 bases, with 12 bases between them. In nucleotides, the CDR3 is TGTGCCAGCAGTTTAGGCGGCGGCGGGGACATTCAGTACTTC. Translation gives CASSLGGGGDIQYF.

This clonotype was detected a few times. V is TRBV29-1 and J is TRBJ2-5, with 9 nucleotides matching TRBD2. There are 17 residues in the CDR3. Germline CDR1 is SQVTM and CDR2 is ANQGSEA. V dropped 7 bases and J dropped 1; count of bases not matched to a gene: 16. The CDR3 DNA reads as TGCAGCGCCCTAAGAAGCGGGGGGCACAATCTCCAAGAGACCCAGTACTTC. Amino acids: CSALRSGGHNLQETQYF.

This rearrangement joins TRBV6-5 to TRBJ2-7; the match to TRBD1 covers 9 bases. The V gene's germline CDR1 is MNHEY and CDR2 SVGAGI. The CDR3 has 15 amino acids. V gave up 10 bases and J gave up 1 base; unmatched junction bases: 11. CDR3 sequence: CATKLDRGPSYEQYF. The CDR3 DNA sequence: TGTGCCACCAAGTTGGACAGGGGACCATCCTACGAGCAGTACTTC.